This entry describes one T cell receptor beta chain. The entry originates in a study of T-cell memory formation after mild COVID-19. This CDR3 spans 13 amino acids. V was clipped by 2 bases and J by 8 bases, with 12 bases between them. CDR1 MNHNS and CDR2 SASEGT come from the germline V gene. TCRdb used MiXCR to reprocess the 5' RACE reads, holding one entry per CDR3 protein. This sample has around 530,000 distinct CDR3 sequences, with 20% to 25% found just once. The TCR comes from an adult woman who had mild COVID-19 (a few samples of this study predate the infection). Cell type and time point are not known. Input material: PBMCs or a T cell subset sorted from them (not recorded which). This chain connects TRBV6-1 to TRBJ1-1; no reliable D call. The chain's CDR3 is CASSESRGREAFF. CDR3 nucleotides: TGTGCCAGCAGTGAATCGCGTGGGAGGGAAGCTTTCTTT.